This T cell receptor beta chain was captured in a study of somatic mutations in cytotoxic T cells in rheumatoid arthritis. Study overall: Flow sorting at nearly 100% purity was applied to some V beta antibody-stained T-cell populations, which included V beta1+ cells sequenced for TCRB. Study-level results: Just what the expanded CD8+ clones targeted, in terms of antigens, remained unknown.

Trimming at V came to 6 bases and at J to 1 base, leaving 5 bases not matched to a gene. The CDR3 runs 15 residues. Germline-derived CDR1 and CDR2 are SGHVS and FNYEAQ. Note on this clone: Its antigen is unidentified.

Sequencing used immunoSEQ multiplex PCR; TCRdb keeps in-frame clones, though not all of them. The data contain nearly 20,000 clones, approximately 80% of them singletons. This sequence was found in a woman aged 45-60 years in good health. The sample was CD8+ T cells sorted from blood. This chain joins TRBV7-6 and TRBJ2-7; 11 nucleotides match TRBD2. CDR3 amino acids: CASRLTSGASYEQYF. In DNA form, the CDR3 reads TGTGCCAGCAGACTGACTAGCGGGGCGTCCTACGAGCAGTACTTC.